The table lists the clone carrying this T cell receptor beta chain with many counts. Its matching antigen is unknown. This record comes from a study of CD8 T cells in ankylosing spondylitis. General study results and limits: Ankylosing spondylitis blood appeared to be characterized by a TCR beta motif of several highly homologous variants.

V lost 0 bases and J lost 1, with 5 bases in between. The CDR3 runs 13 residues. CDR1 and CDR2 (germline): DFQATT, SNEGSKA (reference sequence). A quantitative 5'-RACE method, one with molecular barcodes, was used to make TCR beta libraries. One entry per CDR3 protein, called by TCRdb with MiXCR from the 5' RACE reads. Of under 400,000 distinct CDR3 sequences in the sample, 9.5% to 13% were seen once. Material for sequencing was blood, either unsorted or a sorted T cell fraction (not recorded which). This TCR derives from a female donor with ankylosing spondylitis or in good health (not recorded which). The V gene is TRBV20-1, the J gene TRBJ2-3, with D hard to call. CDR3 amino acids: CSARDWGTDTQYF. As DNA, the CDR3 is TGCAGTGCTAGAGATTGGGGCACAGATACGCAGTATTTT.